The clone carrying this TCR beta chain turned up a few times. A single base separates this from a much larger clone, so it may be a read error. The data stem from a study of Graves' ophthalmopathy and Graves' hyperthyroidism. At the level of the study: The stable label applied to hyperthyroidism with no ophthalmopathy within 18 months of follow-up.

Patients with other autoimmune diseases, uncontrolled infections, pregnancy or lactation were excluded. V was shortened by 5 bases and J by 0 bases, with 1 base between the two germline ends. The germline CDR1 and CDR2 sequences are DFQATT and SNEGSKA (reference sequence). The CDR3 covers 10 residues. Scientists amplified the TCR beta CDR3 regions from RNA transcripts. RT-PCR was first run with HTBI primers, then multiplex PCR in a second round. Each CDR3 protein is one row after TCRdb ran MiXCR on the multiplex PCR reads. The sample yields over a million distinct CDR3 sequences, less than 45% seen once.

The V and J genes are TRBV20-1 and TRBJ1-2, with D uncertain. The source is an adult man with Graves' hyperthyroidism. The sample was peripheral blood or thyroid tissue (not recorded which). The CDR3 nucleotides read TGCAGTGCTCCTAACTATGGCTACACCTTC. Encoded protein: CSAPNYGYTF.